What follows are 19 T cell receptor beta chains derived from one specimen sequenced in a study of identifying expanded T cells in peripheral blood. TCRdb keeps only in-frame clones here, not all; method: immunoSEQ multiplex PCR. The table has 51,000 or so clones, approximately 80% seen once. The specimen was blood. These receptors were taken from a person aged 18-70 years in good health.

The CDR3 loop is CSAVGQQETQYF. The CDR3 nucleotides are TGCAGCGCCGTTGGACAGCAAGAGACCCAGTACTTC. V is TRBV29-1 and J is TRBJ2-5; D perhaps matches TRBD1 (6 bases). CDR3 length: 12 residues. CDR1 is SQVTM, CDR2 ANQGSEA, per germline. Trimming removed 7 bases at V and 2 bases at J, with 11 bases between.

The chain combines TRBV9 with TRBJ2-3; D tentatively reads TRBD1 or TRBD2 (5 bases each). Germline CDR1 and CDR2: SGDLS and YYNGEE. The CDR3 length is 15 residues. With 4 bases removed from V and 1 base from J, the gap between germline ends came to 13 bases. CDR3 amino acids: CASSPRLGRTDTQYF. The CDR3 coding sequence is TGTGCCAGCAGCCCTCGGTTGGGACGCACAGATACGCAGTATTTT.

This sequence joins TRBV6-1 and TRBJ2-1, with D maybe TRBD2 (5 bases). This CDR3 region has 14 residues. Germline V gives CDR1 MNHNS, CDR2 SASEGT. The V and J ends lost 4 bases and 0 bases respectively, with 7 bases between them. The CDR3 sequence is CASSARGSYNEQFF. CDR3 coding DNA: TGTGCCAGCAGTGCCCGGGGCTCCTACAATGAGCAGTTCTTC.

This rearrangement joins TRBV2 to TRBJ2-1; 10 nucleotides match TRBD2. V lost 7 bases, J lost 4 bases, and 7 bases stayed unmatched. Germline V gene data show CDR1 as SNHLY and CDR2 as FYNNEI. This CDR3 contains 15 residues. The CDR3 nucleotides read TGTGCCAGCACCTCGGGGACTAGCGTTTACAATGAGCAGTTCTTC. The encoded protein is CASTSGTSVYNEQFF.

As DNA, the CDR3 is TGTGCCAGCAGCAAAGGACGATTCAATGAGCAGTTCTTC. As protein: CASSKGRFNEQFF. V gene TRBV21-1 combines with J gene TRBJ2-1. TRBV21-1 is a documented pseudogene. This CDR3 is built from 13 residues.

This sequence joins TRBV11-3 and TRBJ2-3, with TRBD1 identical over 7 bases. With 5 bases clipped from V and 7 bases from J, the junction kept 6 bases outside the gene matches. Germline loops: CDR1 SGHNT, CDR2 YENEEA. The CDR3 is 13 residues long. This CDR3 reads CASSPGQAYTQYF. The CDR3, as DNA: TGTGCCAGCAGCCCCGGACAGGCCTATACGCAGTATTTT.

This chain uses TRBV27 with TRBJ2-1, with D uncertain. CDR3 length equals 16 residues. In germline, CDR1 is MNHEY, CDR2 SMNVEV (reference sequence). V lost 5 bases and J 0 bases, leaving 14 bases between the germline ends. The CDR3 DNA sequence: TGTGCCAGCAGTCTGCGACAAACGAGCTCCTACAATGAGCAGTTCTTC. Translated: CASSLRQTSSYNEQFF.

The chain is built from TRBV4-2 and TRBJ1-1; 9 nucleotides line up with TRBD1. J gave up 1 base and V 1 base, and 4 bases lay outside the gene matches. This CDR3 contains 16 residues. The germline V gene has CDR1 LGHNA and CDR2 YNFKEQ. The CDR3 sequence: CASSQAGQGKNTEAFF. In DNA, the CDR3 is TGTGCCAGCAGCCAAGCCGGACAGGGGAAGAACACTGAAGCTTTCTTT.

J is TRBJ1-3 and V is TRBV11-3; TRBD1 aligns across 7 bases. This CDR3 region has 17 residues. Trimming cost V 0 bases and J 0 bases; bases outside gene matches: 5. Germline CDR1 and CDR2: SGHNT and YENEEA. CDR3 in amino acids: CASSLDLGQISGNTIYF. CDR3 coding DNA: TGTGCCAGCAGCTTAGACCTGGGACAGATCTCTGGAAACACCATATATTTT.

The chain couples TRBV9 to TRBJ2-2, with D maybe TRBD2 (5 bases). CDR3 length equals 15 residues. V dropped 0 bases and J dropped 5 bases, with 11 bases sitting between them. The germline CDR1 and CDR2 sequences are SGDLS and YYNGEE. This CDR3 reads CASSVDTSGTGELFF. The DNA of the CDR3 is TGTGCCAGCAGCGTAGACACCTCGGGGACCGGGGAGCTGTTTTTT.

The J gene is TRBJ2-3, the V gene TRBV2; D is undetermined. Germline values: CDR1 SNHLY, CDR2 FYNNEI. The CDR3 is 16 residues long. V was pared by 1 base and J by 2 bases, with 13 bases between. The CDR3 spells CASSEGFFTHTDTQYF. The CDR3 DNA reads TGTGCCAGCAGTGAAGGCTTCTTCACCCACACAGATACGCAGTATTTT.

This chain uses TRBV7-8 with TRBJ2-3; 8 nucleotides line up with TRBD2. Looked up from germline, CDR1 is SGHVS and CDR2 is FQNEAQ. This CDR3 has 16 residues. V lost 1 base and J lost 0; bases outside the gene matches: 3. CDR3 coding DNA: TGTGCCAGCAGCTTAGGATCTAGCGGGAGCACAGATACGCAGTATTTT. Its protein product is CASSLGSSGSTDTQYF.

J is TRBJ2-7 and V is TRBV14, with D perhaps matching TRBD2 (5 bases). The germline V gene encodes CDR1 SGHDN and CDR2 FVKESK. The CDR3 runs to 13 residues. V lost 4 bases and J 0 bases, leaving 7 bases between the germline ends. The CDR3 DNA follows: TGTGCCAGCAGCCGTACTAGCTCCTACGAGCAGTACTTC. This translates into CASSRTSSYEQYF. The variable domain in full, with the rest retrieved from reference TRBV14 and TRBJ2-7, is EAGVTQFPSHSVIEKGQTVTLRCDPISGHDNLYWYRRVMGKEIKFLLHFVKESKQDESGMPNNRFLAERTGGTYSTLKVQPAELEDSGVYFCASSRTSSYEQYFGPGTRLTVT.

The chain employs TRBV7-7 and TRBJ2-1, with TRBD2 identical over 8 bases. Germline CDR1 and CDR2: SSHAT and FNYEAQ (reference sequence). Trimming at V came to 2 bases and at J to 6 bases, leaving 3 bases not matched to a gene. This CDR3 spans 14 amino acids. The CDR3, as DNA: TGTGCCAGCAGCTTATATAGCGGGGCCAATGAGCAGTTCTTC. This gives the protein CASSLYSGANEQFF. Filled out from reference TRBV7-7 and TRBJ2-1, the complete variable domain reads GAGVSQSPRYKVTKRGQDVTLRCDPISSHATLYWYQQALGQGPEFLTYFNYEAQPDKSGLPSDRFSAERPEGSISTLTIQRTEQRDSAMYRCASSLYSGANEQFFGPGTRLTVL.

The genes are TRBV19 and TRBJ1-2, with no clear D. V was clipped by 7 bases and J by 9 bases, with 12 bases between them. Looked up from germline, CDR1 is LNHDA and CDR2 is SQIVND (reference sequence). The CDR3 runs to 11 residues. The DNA of the CDR3 is TGTGCCAGTAAGACAATGAGCCGCTACACCTTC. This encodes CASKTMSRYTF.

The rearrangement links TRBV5-1 to TRBJ2-7; D may be TRBD1 (5 bases). Germline V gene lookup returns CDR1 SGHRS and CDR2 YFSETQ. Trimming left V 3 bases short and J 3 bases short, with 13 bases between. The CDR3 has 14 residues. The CDR3 bases are TGCGCCAGCAGCTCCCGTTTAGGGGACTACGAGCAGTACTTC. It translates to CASSSRLGDYEQYF. The full variable domain, in which reference TRBV5-1 and TRBJ2-7 provide the parts outside the CDR3, is KAGVTQTPRYLIKTRGQQVTLSCSPISGHRSVSWYQQTPGQGLQFLFEYFSETQRNKGNFPGRFSGRQFSNSRSEMNVSTLELGDSALYLCASSSRLGDYEQYFGPGTRLTVT.

CDR3 residues: CASTRGGLLGEQYV. The CDR3 DNA reads as TGTGCCAGCACTCGTGGCGGGTTGTTGGGCGAGCAGTACGTC. V usage is TRBV2 and J usage is TRBJ2-7, with a tentative D call TRBD2 (5 bases). V gave up 7 bases and J gave up 6 bases, with 19 bases separating them. This CDR3 is built from 14 residues. Germline assignment: CDR1 SNHLY and CDR2 FYNNEI.

The V call is TRBV5-1, the J call TRBJ2-3; TRBD2 aligns across 8 bases. The CDR3 loop spans 15 amino acids. V was pared by 2 bases and J by 3 bases, with 5 bases of the junction left unmatched. The germline V gene has CDR1 SGHRS and CDR2 YFSETQ. The CDR3 sequence is CASSLGGRSTDTQYF. CDR3 DNA sequence: TGCGCCAGCAGCTTAGGCGGGAGGTCGACAGATACGCAGTATTTT.

The CDR3 DNA follows: TGTGCCTGGAGTACAGGACAGACCCACACAGATACGCAGTATTTT. Its protein is CAWSTGQTHTDTQYF. V gene TRBV30 combines with J gene TRBJ2-3, with a possible D match to TRBD1 (6 bases). The CDR3 length is 15 residues. V dropped 2 bases and J dropped 2 bases, with 14 bases sitting between them. Per the germline V gene, CDR1 is GTSNPN and CDR2 is SVGIG (reference sequence).